These 10 T cell receptor beta chains came from one sample sequenced in a study of control samples from healthy donors and cancer patients. TCRdb's table, derived via immunoSEQ multiplex PCR, lists solely in-frame clones and lacks some. Of approximately 100,000 clones listed, around 80% were seen once; the top ten hold 2%. The sequenced sample was blood. The receptors shown here come from a man in his sixties in good health.

V and J are TRBV5-1 and TRBJ2-2, with D perhaps matching TRBD2 (7 bases). The CDR3 extends over 15 amino acids. Germline CDR1 SGHRS, CDR2 YFSETQ. V was shortened by 4 bases and J by 3 bases, with 13 bases between the two germline ends. The CDR3 DNA sequence: TGCGCCAGCAGCCCCAGGGGAGGGGACACCGGGGAGCTGTTTTTT. Its protein is CASSPRGGDTGELFF.

CDR3 residues: CASSPRAGNTEAFF. For the CDR3, the DNA is TGTGCCAGCAGCCCCCGGGCCGGAAACACTGAAGCTTTCTTT. V usage is TRBV7-9 and J usage is TRBJ1-1, with D unresolved. CDR3 length: 14 amino acids. CDR1 and CDR2 from the germline V gene are SEHNR and FQNEAQ (reference sequence). V lost 5 bases, J lost 2 bases, and 12 bases lay in between.

The gene calls are TRBV2 and TRBJ2-1; D is ambiguous. Deletions cut 4 bases from V and 7 bases from J, with 8 bases between. Germline CDR1 and CDR2: SNHLY and FYNNEI. This CDR3 contains 12 residues. As DNA, the CDR3 is TGTGCCAGCAGTGCCGACTCAAATGAGCAGTTCTTC. Its translation is CASSADSNEQFF. The full variable domain, with the rest looked up from reference TRBV2 and TRBJ2-1, is EPEVTQTPSHQVTQMGQEVILRCVPISNHLYFYWYRQILGQKVEFLVSFYNNEISEKSEIFDDQFSVERPDGSNFTLKIRSTKLEDSAMYFCASSADSNEQFFGPGTRLTVL.

This clone was detected once. The chain recombines TRBV2 with TRBJ2-5; 9 bases line up with TRBD2. The CDR3 is 17 amino acids. After removal of 8 bases from V and 2 bases from J, the junction contained 15 bases not matched to a gene. CDR1 is SNHLY, CDR2 FYNNEI, per germline. Here the CDR3 reads CASSGRLAGTIQETQYF. The DNA for the CDR3 is TGTGCCAGCTCTGGGCGGCTAGCGGGGACCATACAAGAGACCCAGTACTTC.

The chain joins TRBV29-1 to TRBJ2-7; D tentatively fits TRBD1 or TRBD2 (7 bases each). The CDR3 loop spans 15 amino acids. Germline loops: CDR1 SQVTM, CDR2 ANQGSEA. Here the CDR3 reads CSAGGGQYSSYEQYF. Here the CDR3 DNA reads TGCAGTGCCGGCGGGGGACAGTATTCCTCCTACGAGCAGTACTTC.

The chain carries TRBV6-5 and TRBJ2-5, with 7 bases matching TRBD1. Germline CDR1 reads MNHEY; CDR2 reads SVGAGI. This CDR3 is 16 amino acids long. V lost 0 bases, J lost 5 bases, and 9 bases stayed unmatched. CDR3 sequence: CASSYSPTGRGETQYF. CDR3 DNA: TGTGCCAGCAGTTACTCCCCGACAGGGAGAGGGGAGACCCAGTACTTC.

The chain uses TRBV30 and TRBJ2-3, with 10 bases aligning to TRBD1. Germline V gene data show CDR1 as GTSNPN and CDR2 as SVGIG (reference sequence). J gave up 1 base and V 1 base, and 2 bases lay outside the gene matches. The CDR3 has 15 residues. The CDR3 protein is CAWSAGTGGTDTQYF. The CDR3 region has the DNA TGTGCCTGGAGTGCCGGGACAGGGGGCACAGATACGCAGTATTTT. Full variable domain (missing parts from reference TRBV30 and TRBJ2-3): SQTIHQWPATLVQPVGSPLSLECTVEGTSNPNLYWYRQAAGRGLQLLFYSVGIGQISSEVPQNLSASRPQDRQFILSSKKLLLSDSGFYLCAWSAGTGGTDTQYFGPGTRLTVL.

V is TRBV6-5 and J is TRBJ2-7; 8 bases line up with TRBD1. CDR3 length: 15 amino acids. J lost 2 bases, V lost 0 bases, and 3 bases had no gene match. The germline V gene encodes CDR1 MNHEY and CDR2 SVGAGI. CDR3 loop: CASSYSTGGTYEQYF. The CDR3 coding sequence is TGTGCCAGCAGTTACTCAACAGGGGGAACCTACGAGCAGTACTTC.

V gene TRBV7-2 combines with J gene TRBJ1-2; a possible D gene is TRBD1 (5 bases). This CDR3 region has 13 residues. Trimming cost V 5 bases and J 7 bases, with 14 bases left between them. Per germline, CDR1 SGHTA and CDR2 FQGNSA. The CDR3 region is CASSLYAGVGYTF. The CDR3 region has the DNA TGTGCCAGCAGCCTATACGCGGGGGTTGGCTACACCTTC.

The chain uses TRBV27 and TRBJ2-7, with D uncertain. The V gene lost 4 bases and the J gene lost 6 bases, with 22 bases spanning the gap. The CDR3 totals 16 residues. CDR1 and CDR2 from the germline V gene are MNHEY and SMNVEV (reference sequence). The CDR3 nucleotides are TGTGCCAGCAGTTCCATAATCCCGCGAGGAGTTGGCGAGCAGTACTTC. It specifies CASSSIIPRGVGEQYF.